Here is one TCR beta chain with its context. What it recognizes is unknown. Germline-derived CDR1 and CDR2 are KGHDR and SFDVKD. This CDR3 spans 15 amino acids. Trimming shortened V by 3 bases and J by 1 base, and 11 bases separated the two germline ends. The entry originates in a study of T cell responses to AZD1222 COVID-19 vaccine. Overall study results and limits: The sample set comprised mostly white British donors with more females, and clonal diversity was possibly underestimated.

Generated by immunoSEQ multiplex PCR, the TCRdb table keeps only in-frame clones and is missing some. This table has under 200,000 clones, 88% appearing once. This chain uses TRBV24-1 with TRBJ1-1, with D perhaps matching TRBD1 (6 bases). This specimen consisted of peripheral blood, obtained on day 0 of AZD1222 vaccination. The source is an adult in good health. The CDR3 loop is CATSDAGTPNTEAFF. CDR3 DNA: TGTGCCACCAGTGATGCCGGGACACCGAACACTGAAGCTTTCTTT.